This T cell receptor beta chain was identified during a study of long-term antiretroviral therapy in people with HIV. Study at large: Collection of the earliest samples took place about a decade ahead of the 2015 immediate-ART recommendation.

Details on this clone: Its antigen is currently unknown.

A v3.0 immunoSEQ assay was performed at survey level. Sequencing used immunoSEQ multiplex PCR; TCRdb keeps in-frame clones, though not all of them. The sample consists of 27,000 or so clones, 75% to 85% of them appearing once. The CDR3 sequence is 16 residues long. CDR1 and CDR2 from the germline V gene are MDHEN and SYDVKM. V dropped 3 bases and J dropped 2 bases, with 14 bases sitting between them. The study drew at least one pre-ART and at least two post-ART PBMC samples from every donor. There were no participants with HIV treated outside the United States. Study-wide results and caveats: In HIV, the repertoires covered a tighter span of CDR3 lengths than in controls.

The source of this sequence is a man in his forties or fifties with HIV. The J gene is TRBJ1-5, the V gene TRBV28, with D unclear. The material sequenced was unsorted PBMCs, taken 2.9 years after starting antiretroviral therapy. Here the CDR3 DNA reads TGTGCCAGCAGTTTGGCTATTAGAGGAGGCAATCAGCCCCAGCATTTT. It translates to CASSLAIRGGNQPQHF.